This T cell receptor (beta chain) derives from a study of blood T cell repertoires in COVID-19. Trimming removed 6 bases at V and 6 bases at J, with 12 bases between. From germline, CDR1 is MNHEY and CDR2 SVGAGI. The CDR3 totals 13 residues. Here immunoSEQ multiplex PCR was the method, and the copy in TCRdb shows in-frame clones only, minus some. Of about 74,000 clones in the sample, about 83% are singletons; the top ten hold around 35%. This clone was picked up one time. The origin of this receptor is a man aged 70 or older with acute or convalescent COVID-19. The J gene is TRBJ2-1, the V gene TRBV6-5; D gene unclear. Sequences were obtained from peripheral blood. The chain's CDR3 is CASSYIVSNEQFF. The DNA for the CDR3 is TGTGCCAGCAGCTACATAGTTTCCAATGAGCAGTTCTTC.